Sequencing of this TCR beta chain was carried out in a study of cytomegalovirus exposure and HLA in healthy donors (dated by TCRdb to the late 2010s). Background on the whole study: In an earlier analysis of some 610 of the donors, about 270 Gb of sequence data and 117 million unique TCR beta sequences from 150 million to 200 million T cells were reported. To decide whether each TCR beta V gene segment behaved as functional or pseudogenic, an earlier analysis of approximately 600 of the donors relied on high-throughput TCR beta sequencing. On average, about 240,000 unique TCR beta nucleotide sequences were sequenced per donor among 398 genotyped donors of the cohort, with around 19% of those sequences being non-productive. High-throughput TCR immunosequencing, statistical association of individual TCRs with disease status, and machine learning were combined to predict cytomegalovirus infection status. Donor age, sex, ethnicity and CMV serostatus were collected together with the repertoire data. Both class I and class II loci were covered by HLA typing, at four-digit resolution. Every repertoire in the discovery cohort had been generated on one and the same sequencing platform. Four to six DR-DQ haplotypes were handled as single units for association and clustering, since linkage in the cohort was strong. The aim of the study was to test whether cataloging public T cell receptors could identify signatures of past pathogen exposure. An early release that covered about 600 HLA-typed donors contained approximately 320 gigabases of sequencing data and tens of millions of unique TCR sequences. To study patterns of TCR occurrence, a later analysis re-analyzed previously published TCR beta repertoires from several hundred donors and added high-resolution HLA genotyping. Rather than using new phenotypic data, the later analysis identified candidate immune exposures from TCR beta sequences and from how often those sequences occurred across donors. The study profiled the T cell repertoires of 666 subjects by immunosequencing and related them to cytomegalovirus serostatus. Among the approximately 430 genotyped donors, 75% to 90% belonged to the genetic ancestry cluster associated with self-reported Caucasian donors. A later genetic analysis used genome-wide SNP genotypes for about 60% of the roughly 670 donors, treating that subset as a discovery cohort. A separate validation cohort of over 95 different subjects was used in addition to the roughly 620-subject first cohort. Typing coverage varied by locus: about 620-630 donors for A, B, C, DRB1 and DQB1; more than 500 for DQA1; around 610 for DPA1; approximately 470 for DPB1. The research as a whole found: In a later analysis, several top co-occurrence clusters were reported to appear linked to parvovirus B19, influenza, CMV and Epstein-Barr virus. The cohort was sequenced for TCR beta chains only, and without alpha or paired-chain data the features that could be detected were limited. A further reported finding was that TCR beta sequences accurately predicted the HLA-A and HLA-B alleles for most subjects in the first cohort. In a later analysis, HLA-associated TCR beta chains showed more clonal expansion and lower generation probabilities than non-associated chains that were equally common. A later analysis associated about 17,000 TCR beta sequences with specific HLA alleles at a false discovery rate of 0.05. When HLA alleles, especially DR and DQ, strongly co-occurred, TCR associations were difficult to assign to individual alleles. In a later analysis, TCR association rates were found to vary across HLA loci, with the most associated TCRs seen for DRB1 alleles and the fewest for HLA-C alleles. Cytomegalovirus status was reported to be diagnosed by the classifier with high specificity and sensitivity in both the original and validation cohorts. In a later genetic analysis, a missense DCLRE1C variant was associated with V-gene and J-gene trimming of TCR beta chains, and the association was replicated in an independent cohort. Linkage disequilibrium might explain the correlated functional status among segregating V segments, but an unknown experimental factor could not be excluded. A later genetic analysis reported fewer N-insertions in productive TCRs among donors in an Asian-associated ancestry cluster than the roughly 700-donor mean. Some IMGT-functional V segments, including TRBV6-2 and TRBV6-3, could not be distinguished by the 87-base-pair reads and were therefore excluded. Because counts were too low, approximately 15 rarely observed V segments, including chromosome 9 orphons, were excluded from the earlier analysis of about 500 of the donors. Most TCR sequences were seen in very few donors, while some public TCRs were found in many individuals. For the cohort, immune exposure information was limited to CMV serostatus. Because HLA typing was unavailable for some donors at each locus, only the typed subset was used in association tests. A cluster of highly shared sequence variants was judged likely to be a technical artifact of the sequencing pipeline. In the study, around 150 TCR beta chains were listed as associated with cytomegalovirus. The authors suggested that the approach could potentially be extended to other disease states and immunological phenotypes. A few of the identified cytomegalovirus-associated TCR beta chains were confirmed in vitro to be specific for cytomegalovirus antigens. A later analysis found that most CMV-associated TCR beta chains appeared HLA-restricted, with HLA associations seemingly driven largely by CMV exposure. The presence/absence analyses assumed that sequencing depth was roughly uniform across donors, and that assumption may not be true. In an earlier analysis of some 640 of the donors, most TCR beta V segments were observed in productive rearrangements about 87% or about 30% of the time, broadly matching IMGT annotations.

A remark on this clone: The specificity of this receptor is unknown. Base qualities are not at hand, and no much larger clone is one base apart.

In total, more than 500 healthy bone marrow donors made up the cohort. Cohort members were all nominally healthy when sampled, although unrecorded immune exposures were likely present. The donor tested CMV seropositive, placing the donor among the approximately 290 seropositive members of the cohort. A peripheral blood sample was provided by each donor, and peripheral blood mononuclear cells were used for TCR beta sequencing. Genomic DNA extraction from the blood cell samples was performed with the Qiagen DNeasy Blood Extraction Kit. Library preparation used the immunoSEQ multiplex PCR assay. For the multiplex PCR, a mixture combining 60 forward primers for TCR Vbeta segments and 13 reverse primers for TCR Jbeta segments was used. A multiplex PCR assay on genomic DNA amplified the CDR3 region of rearranged TCR beta genes. The Illumina HiSeq System was used to sequence the amplified TCR beta libraries as 87-base-pair reads. For the original study's pipeline: Across the roughly 670 repertoires, a later analysis counted tens of millions of unique TCR beta chains, 9 million to 14 million of which were shared by at least two donors. Raw reads were error-corrected and collapsed into unique sequences with a nearest-neighbor algorithm that merged closely related sequences to remove PCR and sequencing errors. To assign V, D and J gene segments, CDR3 sequences were aligned to IMGT reference sequences. For a sequence to be retained, a match of at least six nucleotides to both a V gene segment and a J gene segment was required. A rearrangement counted as productive if the CDR3 had no stop codons and remained in frame with V and J, and every other rearrangement counted as non-productive. Following IMGT convention, CDR3 was defined as the stretch from the second conserved V-encoded cysteine to the conserved J-encoded phenylalanine. The earlier analysis of 500 to 750 of the donors excluded any sequence lacking an unambiguous match to a single V gene segment. An earlier analysis of a few hundred of the donors classified V segments as functional when productive rearrangements were above 56.7% and as segregating when the standard deviation between donors was above 5%. To diagnose cytomegalovirus status from the catalog of TCR beta chain sequences, a statistical classification framework was built. A later analysis assigned V and J genes by comparing TCR nucleotide sequences with IMGT/GENE-DB human TR gene sequences. A later analysis assigned CDR3 sequences and most-parsimonious VDJ recombination scenarios with the TCRdist pipeline. In a later analysis, each TCR beta chain was defined by its CDR3 amino acid sequence together with its V-gene family, and reads lacking a unique V-gene family were excluded. In a later analysis, some 600 highly shared, low-generation-probability nucleotide sequences were removed to address suspected cross-contamination and a sequencing artifact. For each public chain, a later analysis derived a clonal expansion index from normalized ranks of inferred template counts within each repertoire. In a later analysis, generation probabilities were computed using a VDJ recombination model fitted to out-of-frame rearrangements, and the results were checked against IGoR. Hypergeometric tests were used in a later analysis to score TCR-TCR, TCR-HLA and TCR-CMV co-occurrence, with a repertoire-size bias correction applied to the TCR pairs. A later analysis estimated false discovery rates by permuting HLA or CMV assignments 20 times. In a later analysis, co-occurring TCRs were grouped using DBSCAN, with TCRdist sequence similarity added in when clustering inside HLA-allele-positive subsets. For co-occurrence clustering, repertoires with fewer than 30,000 or more than 120,000 public chains were excluded, along with five repertoires with anomalous nucleotide sharing. The table comes from immuneACCESS by way of TCRdb, which keeps in-frame sequences with V and J called. Part of the clones is missing from these tables; in studies checked, under half for an unresolved V gene and the rest for unknown reasons. The DNA was the basis for D and trimming; V, J and clone size are from that table. Within this sample are 130,000 to 150,000 clones, with about 86% of them counted one time only. Around 4.5% of the sample is taken by the ten largest.

After removal of 4 bases from V and 4 bases from J, the junction retains 9 bases not matched to a gene. From the cysteine up to the phenylalanine, the CDR3 has a length of 16 residues. Solely the CDR3 DNA is kept, with 48 bases framed from the first base. The CDR1 and CDR2 encoded by the germline V gene are SGHAT and FQNNGV. The sequence was collected from a man aged 35-49 years in good health and CMV-seropositive. This chain joins TRBV11-2 to TRBJ2-7; 11 junctional bases match TRBD2. Sequenced: PBMCs. The sequence in DNA is TGTGCCAGCAGCTGGCCTAGCGGGAGGCTCGGGTACGAGCAGTACTTC. This is translated as CASSWPSGRLGYEQYF.